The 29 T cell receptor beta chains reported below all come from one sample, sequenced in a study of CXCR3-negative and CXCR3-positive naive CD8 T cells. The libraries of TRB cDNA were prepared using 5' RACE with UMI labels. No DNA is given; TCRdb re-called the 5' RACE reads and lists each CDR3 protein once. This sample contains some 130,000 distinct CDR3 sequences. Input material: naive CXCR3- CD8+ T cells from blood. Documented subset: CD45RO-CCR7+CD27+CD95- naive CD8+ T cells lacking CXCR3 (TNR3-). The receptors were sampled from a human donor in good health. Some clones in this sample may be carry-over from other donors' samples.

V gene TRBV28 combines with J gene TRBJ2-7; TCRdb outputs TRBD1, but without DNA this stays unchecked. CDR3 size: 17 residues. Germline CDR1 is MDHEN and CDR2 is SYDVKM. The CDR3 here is CASSPPRQGRMSYEQYF.

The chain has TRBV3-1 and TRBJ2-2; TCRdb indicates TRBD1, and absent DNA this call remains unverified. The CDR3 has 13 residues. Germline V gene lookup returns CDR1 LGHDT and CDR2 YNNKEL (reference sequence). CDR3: CASSQVGPGELFF.

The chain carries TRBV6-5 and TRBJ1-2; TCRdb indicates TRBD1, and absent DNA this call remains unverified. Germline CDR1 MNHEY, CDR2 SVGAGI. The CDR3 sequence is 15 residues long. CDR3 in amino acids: CASYDEGWEIRGYTF.

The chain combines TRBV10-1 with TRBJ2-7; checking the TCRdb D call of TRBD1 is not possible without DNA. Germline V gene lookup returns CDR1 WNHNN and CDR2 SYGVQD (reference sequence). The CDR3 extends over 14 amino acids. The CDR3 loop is CASREDRDLGEQYF.

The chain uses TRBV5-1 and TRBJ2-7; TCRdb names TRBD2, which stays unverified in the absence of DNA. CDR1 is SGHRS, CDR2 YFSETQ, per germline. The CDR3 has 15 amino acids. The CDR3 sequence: CASSSGLAGGLEQYF.

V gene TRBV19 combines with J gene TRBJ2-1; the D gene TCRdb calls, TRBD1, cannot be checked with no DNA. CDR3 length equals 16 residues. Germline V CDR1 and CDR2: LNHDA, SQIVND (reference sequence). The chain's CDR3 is CASSIVGGASYNEQFF.

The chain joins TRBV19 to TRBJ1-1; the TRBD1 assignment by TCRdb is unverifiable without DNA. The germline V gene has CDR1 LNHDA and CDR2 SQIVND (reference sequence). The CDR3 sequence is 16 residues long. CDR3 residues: CASSADHGRMNTEAFF. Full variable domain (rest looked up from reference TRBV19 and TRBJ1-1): DGGITQSPKYLFRKEGQNVTLSCEQNLNHDAMYWYRQDPGQGLRLIYYSQIVNDFQKGDIAEGYSVSREKKESFPLTVTSAQKNPTAFYLCASSADHGRMNTEAFFGQGTRLTVV.

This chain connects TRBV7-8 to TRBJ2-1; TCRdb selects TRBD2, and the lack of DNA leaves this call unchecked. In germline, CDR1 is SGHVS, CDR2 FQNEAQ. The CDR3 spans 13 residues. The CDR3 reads CASTGTSGPEQFF. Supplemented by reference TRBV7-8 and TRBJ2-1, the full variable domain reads GAGVSQSPRYKVAKRGQDVALRCDPISGHVSLFWYQQALGQGPEFLTYFQNEAQLDKSGLPSDRFFAERPEGSVSTLKIQRTQQEDSAVYLCASTGTSGPEQFFGPGTRLTVL.

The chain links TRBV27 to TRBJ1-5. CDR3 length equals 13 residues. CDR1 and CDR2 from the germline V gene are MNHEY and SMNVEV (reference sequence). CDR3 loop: CASSLSIGQPPHF.

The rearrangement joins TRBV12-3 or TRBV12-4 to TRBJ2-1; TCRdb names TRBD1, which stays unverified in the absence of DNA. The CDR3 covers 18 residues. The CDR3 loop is CASSFLDPEEKQAREQFF.

CDR3 amino acids: CASSPRGTGETEAFF. The chain is built from TRBV18 and TRBJ1-1; TCRdb's assignment of TRBD1 cannot be checked, as there is no DNA. Germline V CDR1 and CDR2: KGHSH, LQKENI. This CDR3 has 15 residues.

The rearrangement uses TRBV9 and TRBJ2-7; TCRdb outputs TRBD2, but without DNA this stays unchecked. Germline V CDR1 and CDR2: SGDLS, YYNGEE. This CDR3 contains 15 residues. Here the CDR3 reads CASSVGASGTYEQYF.

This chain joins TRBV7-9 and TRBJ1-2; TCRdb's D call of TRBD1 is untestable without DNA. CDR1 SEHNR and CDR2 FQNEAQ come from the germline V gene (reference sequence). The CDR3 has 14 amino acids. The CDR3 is CASSLTTGLYGYTF.

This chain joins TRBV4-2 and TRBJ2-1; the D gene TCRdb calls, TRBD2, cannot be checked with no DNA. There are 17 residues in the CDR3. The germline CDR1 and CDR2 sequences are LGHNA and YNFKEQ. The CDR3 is CASSQVDPSGGANEQFF.

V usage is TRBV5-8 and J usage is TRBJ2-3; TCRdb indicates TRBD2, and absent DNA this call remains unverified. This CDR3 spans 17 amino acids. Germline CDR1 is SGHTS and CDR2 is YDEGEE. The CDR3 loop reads CASSFGVAGELGDTQYF. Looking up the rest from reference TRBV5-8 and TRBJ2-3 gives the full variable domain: EAGVTQSPTHLIKTRGQQATLRCSPISGHTSVYWYQQALGLGLQFLLWYDEGEERNRGNFPPRFSGRQFPNYSSELNVNALELEDSALYLCASSFGVAGELGDTQYFGPGTRLTVL.

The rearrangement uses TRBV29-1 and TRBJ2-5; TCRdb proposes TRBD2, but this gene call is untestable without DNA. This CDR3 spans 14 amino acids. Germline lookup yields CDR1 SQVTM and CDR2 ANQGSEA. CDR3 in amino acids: CSVPGGSRTETQYF.

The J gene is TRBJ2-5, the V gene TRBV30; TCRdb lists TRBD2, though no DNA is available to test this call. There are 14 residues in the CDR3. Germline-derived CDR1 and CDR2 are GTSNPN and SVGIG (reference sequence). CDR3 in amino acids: CAWMGLRGQETQYF.

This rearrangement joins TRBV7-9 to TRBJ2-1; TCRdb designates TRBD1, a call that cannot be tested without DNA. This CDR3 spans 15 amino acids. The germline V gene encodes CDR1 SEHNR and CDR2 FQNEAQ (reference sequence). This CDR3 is CASSLGGGYYNEQFF.

This CDR3 reads CSANKEGYPYEQYF. The chain recombines TRBV20-1 with TRBJ2-7; TCRdb names TRBD2, which stays unverified in the absence of DNA. Germline CDR1 and CDR2: DFQATT and SNEGSKA (reference sequence). This CDR3 contains 14 residues.

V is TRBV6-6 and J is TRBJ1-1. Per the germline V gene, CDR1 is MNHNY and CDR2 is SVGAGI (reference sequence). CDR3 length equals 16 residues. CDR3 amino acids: CASSYSMGVMNTEAFF.

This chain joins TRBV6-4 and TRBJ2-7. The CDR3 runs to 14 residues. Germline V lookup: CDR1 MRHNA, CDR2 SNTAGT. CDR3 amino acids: CASSQGLSSYEQYF.

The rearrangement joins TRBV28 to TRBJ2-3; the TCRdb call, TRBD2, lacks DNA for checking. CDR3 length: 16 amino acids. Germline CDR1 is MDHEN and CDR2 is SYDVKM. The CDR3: CASSLQLAVMTDTQYF.

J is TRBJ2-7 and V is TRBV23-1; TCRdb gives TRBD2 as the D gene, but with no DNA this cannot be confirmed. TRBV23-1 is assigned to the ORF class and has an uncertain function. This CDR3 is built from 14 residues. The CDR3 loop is CASSLRLAHYEQYF.

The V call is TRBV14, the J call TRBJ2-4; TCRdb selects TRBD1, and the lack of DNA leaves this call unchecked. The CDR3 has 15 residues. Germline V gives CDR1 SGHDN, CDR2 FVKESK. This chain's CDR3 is CASSQDGRGRYIQYF.

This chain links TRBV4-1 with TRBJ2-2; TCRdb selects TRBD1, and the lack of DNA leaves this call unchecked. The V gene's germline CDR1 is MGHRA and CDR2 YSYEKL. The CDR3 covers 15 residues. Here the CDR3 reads CASSQAGAYTGELFF.

The CDR3 protein is CASSFATNTGELFF. The V and J genes are TRBV7-6 and TRBJ2-2. The CDR3 has 14 residues. Germline values: CDR1 SGHVS, CDR2 FNYEAQ.

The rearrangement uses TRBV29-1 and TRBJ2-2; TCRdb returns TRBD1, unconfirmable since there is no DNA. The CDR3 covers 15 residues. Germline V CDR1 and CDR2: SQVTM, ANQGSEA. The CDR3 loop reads CSVSIPGTYTGELFF.

The CDR3 protein is CASSQGLNMGTEAFF. J is TRBJ1-1 and V is TRBV4-1. Germline V gives CDR1 MGHRA, CDR2 YSYEKL. The CDR3 is 15 amino acids.

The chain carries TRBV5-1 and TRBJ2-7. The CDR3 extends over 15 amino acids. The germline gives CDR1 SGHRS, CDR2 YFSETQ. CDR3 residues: CASSFRPGSSYEQYF.